This T cell receptor (beta chain) emerged from a study of PD-L1 blockade in urothelial cancer. In the study overall: The patients' atezolizumab therapy, 1,200 mg intravenously every 3 weeks, started in about 2014. Each blood sample yielded a median of about 140,000 T cells.

Metastatic or locally advanced urothelial carcinoma was present in the patients. On this clone: Its specificity is unknown.

Repertoires were generated with immunoSEQ multiplex PCR, while TCRdb's copy carries only in-frame clones and drops some. The table records about 83,000 clones, around 87% of them present only once. With 3 bases clipped from V and 3 bases from J, the junction kept 14 bases outside the gene matches. CDR3 length: 17 amino acids. The V gene's germline CDR1 is SGDLS and CDR2 YYNGEE. Notes on the study in general: In blood at 3 weeks, tumor-associated clones expanded more among patients with durable benefit.

This receptor was obtained from a woman between 65 and 79 years old with urothelial cancer. This rearrangement joins TRBV9 to TRBJ2-7; TRBD1 agrees at 8 bases. Material: PBMCs, obtained around atezolizumab (anti-PD-L1) treatment. The CDR3 DNA reads TGTGCCAGCAGCGGACGACCAGGACAGGGATATGACTACGAGCAGTACTTC. Its protein is CASSGRPGQGYDYEQYF.